The clone carrying this TCR beta chain was seen once. Losses at the gene ends were 0 bases for V and 6 bases for J; bases not matched to a gene: 8. Looked up from germline, CDR1 is SGDLS and CDR2 is YYNGEE. This CDR3 spans 17 amino acids. The sample comes from a study of T cell changes during pregnancy in multiple sclerosis. Some clones are missing from TCRdb's copy, which holds only in-frame ones; the method was immunoSEQ multiplex PCR. The table has under 65,000 clones, over 90% seen once. The V and J genes are TRBV9 and TRBJ2-2; 10 bases fit TRBD1. This TCR was sampled from a female donor with multiple sclerosis, enrolled in a pregnancy study. The starting material was CD8+ T cells from peripheral blood mononuclear cells, obtained in the third trimester of pregnancy. CDR3 DNA: TGTGCCAGCAGCGTAGGATTTGAGGGACAGGGGTCCGGGGAGCTGTTTTTT. It is translated as CASSVGFEGQGSGELFF.